The subject of this entry is one T cell receptor beta chain. These data belong to a study of blood T cells in healthy people across ages. Germline V gene lookup returns CDR1 MNHEY and CDR2 SMNVEV (reference sequence). Trimming took 8 bases from V and 3 from J; bases not matched to a gene: 3. The CDR3 length is 12 residues. Combining a sample-barcoded 5' primer with a J-beta primer mix, a second PCR ran for about 7 to 12 cycles. TCRdb processed the 5' RACE reads anew with MiXCR; each CDR3 protein has one entry. The sample records 760,000 or so distinct CDR3 sequences, more than 20% being singletons. The sample was also reused in another study, on T cells of mothers and their children. That study adds: Reads obtained per mother exceeded 9 million TCR beta CDR3 reads, with roughly 3.1 million obtained per child.

The sequence derives from a boy between 10 and 17 years old in good health. The chain links TRBV27 to TRBJ2-7; 8 bases are shared with TRBD1. The sample was blood. CDR3 region: CASADRGYEQYF. CDR3 DNA: TGTGCCAGCGCCGACAGGGGCTACGAGCAGTACTTC.